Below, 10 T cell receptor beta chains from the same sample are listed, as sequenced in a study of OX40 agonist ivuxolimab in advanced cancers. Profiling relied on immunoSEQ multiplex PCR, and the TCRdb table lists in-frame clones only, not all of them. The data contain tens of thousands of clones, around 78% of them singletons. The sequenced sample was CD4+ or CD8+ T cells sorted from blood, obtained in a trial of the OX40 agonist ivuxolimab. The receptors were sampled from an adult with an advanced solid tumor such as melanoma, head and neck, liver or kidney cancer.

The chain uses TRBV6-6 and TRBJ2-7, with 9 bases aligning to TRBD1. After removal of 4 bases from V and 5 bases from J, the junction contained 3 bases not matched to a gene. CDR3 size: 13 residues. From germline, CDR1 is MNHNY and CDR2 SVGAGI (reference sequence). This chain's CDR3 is CASSLGQGNEQYF. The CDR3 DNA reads TGTGCCAGCAGTTTGGGACAGGGTAACGAGCAGTACTTC.

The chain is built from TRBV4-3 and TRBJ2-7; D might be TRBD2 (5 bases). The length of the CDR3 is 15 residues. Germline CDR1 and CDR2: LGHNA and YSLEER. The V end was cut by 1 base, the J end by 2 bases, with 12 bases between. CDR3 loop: CASSQARGHPYEQYF. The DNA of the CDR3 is TGCGCCAGCAGCCAAGCTCGAGGGCATCCCTACGAGCAGTACTTC.

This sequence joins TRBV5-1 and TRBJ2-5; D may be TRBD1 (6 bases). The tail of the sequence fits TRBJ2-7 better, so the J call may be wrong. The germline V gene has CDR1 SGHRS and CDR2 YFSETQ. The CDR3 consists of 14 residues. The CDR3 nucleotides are TGCGCCAGCAGCTTGTTTACAGGGCCGTACGAGCAGTACTTC. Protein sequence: CASSLFTGPYEQYF.

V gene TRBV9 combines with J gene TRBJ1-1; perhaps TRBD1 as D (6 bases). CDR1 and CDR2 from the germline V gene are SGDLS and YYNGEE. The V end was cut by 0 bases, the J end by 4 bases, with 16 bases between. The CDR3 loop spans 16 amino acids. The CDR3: CASSVESGASGTEAFF. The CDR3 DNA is TGTGCCAGCAGCGTAGAGTCAGGGGCATCGGGCACTGAAGCTTTCTTT. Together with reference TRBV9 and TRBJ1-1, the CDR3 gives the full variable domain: DSGVTQTPKHLITATGQRVTLRCSPRSGDLSVYWYQQSLDQGLQFLIQYYNGEERAKGNILERFSAQQFPDLHSELNLSSLELGDSALYFCASSVESGASGTEAFFGQGTRLTVV.

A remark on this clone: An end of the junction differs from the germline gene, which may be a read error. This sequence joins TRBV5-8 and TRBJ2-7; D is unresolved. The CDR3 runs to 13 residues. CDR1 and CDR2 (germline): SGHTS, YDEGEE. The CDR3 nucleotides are TGTGCCAGCATCTTGGGTGGATTGGGGGAGCAGTACTTC. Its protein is CASILGGLGEQYF.

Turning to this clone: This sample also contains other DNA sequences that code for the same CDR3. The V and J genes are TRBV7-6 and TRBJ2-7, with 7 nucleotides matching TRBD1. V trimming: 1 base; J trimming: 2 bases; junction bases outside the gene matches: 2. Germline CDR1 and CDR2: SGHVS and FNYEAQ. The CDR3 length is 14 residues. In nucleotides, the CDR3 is TGTGCCAGCAGCTTAGGGACAGGAGCCTACGAGCAGTACTTC. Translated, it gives CASSLGTGAYEQYF.

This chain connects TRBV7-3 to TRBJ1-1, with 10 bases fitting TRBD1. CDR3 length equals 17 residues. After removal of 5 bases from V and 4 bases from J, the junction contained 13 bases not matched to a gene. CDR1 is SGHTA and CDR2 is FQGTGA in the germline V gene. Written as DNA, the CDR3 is TGTGCCAGCAGCCCATACGCGAGGGACAGGGGTTCCACTGAAGCTTTCTTT. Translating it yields CASSPYARDRGSTEAFF. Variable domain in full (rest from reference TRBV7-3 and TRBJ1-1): GAGVSQTPSNKVTEKGKYVELRCDPISGHTALYWYRQSLGQGPEFLIYFQGTGAADDSGLPNDRFFAVRPEGSVSTLKIQRTERGDSAVYLCASSPYARDRGSTEAFFGQGTRLTVV.

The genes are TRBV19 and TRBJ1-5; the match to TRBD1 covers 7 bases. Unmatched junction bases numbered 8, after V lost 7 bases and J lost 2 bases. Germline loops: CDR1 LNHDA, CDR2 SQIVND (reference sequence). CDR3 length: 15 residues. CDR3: CASTKGQLGNQPQHF. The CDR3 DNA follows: TGTGCCAGTACCAAGGGACAGCTAGGCAATCAGCCCCAGCATTTT.

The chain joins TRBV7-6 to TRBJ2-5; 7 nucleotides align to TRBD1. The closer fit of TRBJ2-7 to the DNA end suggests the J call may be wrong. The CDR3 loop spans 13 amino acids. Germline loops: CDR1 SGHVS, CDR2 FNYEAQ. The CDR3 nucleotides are TGTGCCAGCAGCTTGACAGGGCCCTACGAGCAGTACTTC. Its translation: CASSLTGPYEQYF.

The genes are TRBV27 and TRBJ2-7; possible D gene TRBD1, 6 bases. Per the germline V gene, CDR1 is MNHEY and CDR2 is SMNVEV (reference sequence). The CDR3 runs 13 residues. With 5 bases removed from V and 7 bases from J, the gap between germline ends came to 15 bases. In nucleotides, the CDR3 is TGTGCCAGCAGTATGGGACAAAGAGGAGAGCAGTACTTC. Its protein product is CASSMGQRGEQYF.